These T cell receptor beta chains were read from a single sample in a study of response to subunit inactivated influenza vaccine. From the RT-PCR reads, TCRdb called clonotypes with MiXCR, one entry per CDR3 protein. The sample lists just over 300,000 distinct CDR3 sequences; approximately 23% were seen once. The input for sequencing was PBMCs from blood, taken roughly 20 months after vaccination. These receptors were collected from a man between 50 and 70 years old who received an inactivated influenza vaccine. Both conserved end residues are part of each CDR3. A D gene is named only where the DNA matches it firmly. Rows give clone size only sometimes, using once, few, many, or a class for an expanded clone.

clone size,D gene,J gene,V gene,CDR3 DNA,CDR3 protein
-,-,TRBJ2-7,TRBV27,TGTGCCAGCAGGCTACAGGGCGGCGAGCAGTACTTC,CASRLQGGEQYF
few,-,TRBJ1-1,TRBV20-1,TGCAGTGCTAGAGGTCGGGCGATGAACACTGAAGCTTTCTTT,CSARGRAMNTEAFF
few,-,TRBJ2-2,TRBV6-2/TRBV6-3,TGTGCCAGCAGTTCGGGGCCCACCGGGGAGCTGTTTTTT,CASSSGPTGELFF
few,TRBD1,TRBJ1-5,TRBV6-2/TRBV6-3,TGTGCCAGCACCGGACAGGGAGGGCAGCCCCAGCATTTT,CASTGQGGQPQHF
few,-,TRBJ1-5,TRBV4-1,TGCGCCAGCAGCCAAGACCCTACGGTCGGTCAGCCCCAGCATTTT,CASSQDPTVGQPQHF
many,-,TRBJ2-5,TRBV6-6,TGTGCCAGCGGGAGGGGGGAGGGGGAGACCCAGTACTTC,CASGRGEGETQYF
-,-,TRBJ1-2,TRBV2,TGTGCCAGCAGAAAACTTGAGTTGCGATCTAACTATGGCTACACCTTC,CASRKLELRSNYGYTF
-,TRBD1,TRBJ1-5,TRBV20-1,TGCAGTGCTAGTGGGACCGGGACAGGGAGGAATCAGCCCCAGCATTTT,CSASGTGTGRNQPQHF
few,-,TRBJ2-5,TRBV6-1,TGTGCCAGCAGTGGTTACTCAGGCCATCTCCCAAGCCCAGAGACCCAGTACTTC,CASSGYSGHLPSPETQYF
few,TRBD2,TRBJ2-3,TRBV2,TGTGCCAGCAGTTCGGGAAGAAGCGGGGCGCAGTATTTT,CASSSGRSGAQYF
-,TRBD1,TRBJ1-5,TRBV27,TGTGCCAGCAGCCGAAGCGGACAGGGCCCTCAGCCCCAGCATTTT,CASSRSGQGPQPQHF
many,-,TRBJ1-2,TRBV11-3,TGTGCCAGCAGCTTAGGTTTCATTGGCAGGGGATCCTCCGGTCCTCGAAACTATGGCTACACCTTC,CASSLGFIGRGSSGPRNYGYTF
-,-,TRBJ2-2,TRBV10-3,TGTGCCACCGGCGGGGGCCCGAGTACCGGGGAGCTGTTTTTT,CATGGGPSTGELFF
-,TRBD1,TRBJ2-5,TRBV29-1,TGCAGCGTGAACAGGGGGATCGGTGAGACCCAGTACTTC,CSVNRGIGETQYF
-,TRBD2,TRBJ2-5,TRBV20-1,TGCAGTGCTAACCCCCCTAGCGGGAGTGGTGTGACCCAGTACTTC,CSANPPSGSGVTQYF
-,-,TRBJ1-5,TRBV27,TGTGCCAGCAGTTTAACAGGGAGCCAAGGTAGCAATCAGCCCCAGCATTTT,CASSLTGSQGSNQPQHF
few,-,TRBJ1-5,TRBV12-3/TRBV12-4,TGTGCCAGCAGTTTAGACGACAGTGGTTGGCATCTCCAGCATTTT,CASSLDDSGWHLQHF
-,-,TRBJ1-5,TRBV5-5,TGTGCCAGCAGCTTGGAGGGGGAAAGGGGTCAGCCCCAGCATTTT,CASSLEGERGQPQHF
few,TRBD1,TRBJ1-2,TRBV6-2/TRBV6-3,TGTGCCAGCAGTCGAGGAGACAGGGGGATCCCCTATGGCTACACCTTC,CASSRGDRGIPYGYTF
-,-,TRBJ2-1,TRBV5-6,TGTGCCAGCGGGAGGCTTACCAATGAGCAGTTCTTC,CASGRLTNEQFF
few,-,TRBJ1-3,TRBV6-5,TGTGCCAGCAGTTACGAACAGGTCTCTGGAAACACCATATATTTT,CASSYEQVSGNTIYF
-,-,TRBJ2-1,TRBV6-2/TRBV6-3,TGTGCCAGCAGTGACCGCCACAATGAGCAGTTCTTC,CASSDRHNEQFF
many,-,TRBJ1-1,TRBV3-1,TGTGCCAGCAGCCAAGGATCTTTCACTGAAGCTTTCTTT,CASSQGSFTEAFF
-,-,TRBJ2-5,TRBV27,TGTGCCAGCAGTTCCCTCGGTGGCCAAGAGACCCAGTACTTC,CASSSLGGQETQYF
few,-,TRBJ2-6,TRBV29-1,TGCAGCGTCGTTGAAGGGAATGGGGCCAACGTCCTGACTTTC,CSVVEGNGANVLTF
few,-,TRBJ1-3,TRBV18,TGTGCCAGCTCACCAACGGATACTGGAAACACCATATATTTT,CASSPTDTGNTIYF
many,TRBD1,TRBJ1-6,TRBV6-2/TRBV6-3,TGTGCCAGCACAGGGGGTCTTTGGAATTCACCCCTCCACTTT,CASTGGLWNSPLHF
-,TRBD2,TRBJ2-5,TRBV5-8,TGTGCCAGCAGCTTGGAGGGACTAGCGGAAGAGACCCAGTACTTC,CASSLEGLAEETQYF
few,-,TRBJ1-5,TRBV30,TGTGCCTGGAGTGGGCACAGCAATCAGCCCCAGCATTTT,CAWSGHSNQPQHF
-,-,TRBJ1-3,TRBV5-5,TGTGCCAGCAGCTACCTGACTGGAAACACCATATATTTT,CASSYLTGNTIYF
-,-,TRBJ2-3,TRBV24-1,TGTGCCACCAGTGATCCGGGACAAAGCACAGATACGCAGTATTTT,CATSDPGQSTDTQYF
few,-,TRBJ2-2,TRBV10-3,TGTGCCATCAGTGAGTCGACCGGGGGCAGGACCGGGGAGCTGTTTTTT,CAISESTGGRTGELFF
few,-,TRBJ1-2,TRBV11-2,TGTGCCAGCAGCTTAGCCGTTGGGCGCTTAGCCTATGGCTACACCTTC,CASSLAVGRLAYGYTF
few,-,TRBJ2-3,TRBV7-9,TGTGCCAGCAGCCCGACGGCAGATACGCAGTATTTT,CASSPTADTQYF
-,TRBD2,TRBJ2-5,TRBV4-1,TGCGCCAGCAGCCAAGATTCGGAGCGGGGGGGCGGAGAGACCCAGTACTTC,CASSQDSERGGGETQYF
few,-,TRBJ2-7,TRBV4-1,TGCGCCAGCAGCCCAGTGATTTTGGCCTCCTACGAGCAGTACTTC,CASSPVILASYEQYF
few,-,TRBJ2-2,TRBV29-1,TGCAGCGTTGAAGCTGGACAGCGTAGGACCGGGGAGCTGTTTTTT,CSVEAGQRRTGELFF
-,-,TRBJ1-1,TRBV11-3,TGTGCCAGCAGCGAACCTCACCCATGGGCTGAAGCTTTCTTT,CASSEPHPWAEAFF
-,-,TRBJ1-1,TRBV4-2,TGTGCCAGCAGCCAAGTTCTGCGGGGGATGAACACTGAAGCTTTCTTT,CASSQVLRGMNTEAFF
-,TRBD1,TRBJ1-2,TRBV20-1,TGCAGTGCAACCACAGGGGGCGACTATGGCTACACCTTC,CSATTGGDYGYTF
many,-,TRBJ1-2,TRBV7-2,TGTGCCAGCAGCTTGGAACAGGTCGCGGGCTACACCTTC,CASSLEQVAGYTF
few,-,TRBJ1-2,TRBV11-2,TGTGCCAGCAGCTCCGGACATCCCAAAACCTTC,CASSSGHPKTF
-,-,TRBJ2-1,TRBV20-1,TGCAGTGCTAGAGATGCCGAGCAGTTCTTC,CSARDAEQFF
few,TRBD2,TRBJ2-2,TRBV10-3,TGTGCCATCATTATCCTGGGACTAGCGGACCCGAACACCGGGGAGCTGTTTTTT,CAIIILGLADPNTGELFF
few,TRBD2,TRBJ2-3,TRBV20-1,TGCAGTCCTAACCGGGAGGCTAGCACAGATACGCAGTATTTT,CSPNREASTDTQYF
many,-,TRBJ2-5,TRBV7-9,TGTGCCAGCAGCTTCCGGGAGACCCAGTACTTC,CASSFRETQYF
-,-,TRBJ2-7,TRBV19,TGTGCCAGTAGTCCAGGGTTTGGGACCTACGAGCAGTACTTC,CASSPGFGTYEQYF
-,-,TRBJ2-7,TRBV12-3/TRBV12-4,TGTGCCAGCAGCAGAAACGCCGGCTACGAGCAGTACTTC,CASSRNAGYEQYF
-,TRBD1,TRBJ1-2,TRBV20-1,TGCAGTGCTCACCCTGGGACAGGGGGCGTCTTTAACTATGGCTACACCTTC,CSAHPGTGGVFNYGYTF